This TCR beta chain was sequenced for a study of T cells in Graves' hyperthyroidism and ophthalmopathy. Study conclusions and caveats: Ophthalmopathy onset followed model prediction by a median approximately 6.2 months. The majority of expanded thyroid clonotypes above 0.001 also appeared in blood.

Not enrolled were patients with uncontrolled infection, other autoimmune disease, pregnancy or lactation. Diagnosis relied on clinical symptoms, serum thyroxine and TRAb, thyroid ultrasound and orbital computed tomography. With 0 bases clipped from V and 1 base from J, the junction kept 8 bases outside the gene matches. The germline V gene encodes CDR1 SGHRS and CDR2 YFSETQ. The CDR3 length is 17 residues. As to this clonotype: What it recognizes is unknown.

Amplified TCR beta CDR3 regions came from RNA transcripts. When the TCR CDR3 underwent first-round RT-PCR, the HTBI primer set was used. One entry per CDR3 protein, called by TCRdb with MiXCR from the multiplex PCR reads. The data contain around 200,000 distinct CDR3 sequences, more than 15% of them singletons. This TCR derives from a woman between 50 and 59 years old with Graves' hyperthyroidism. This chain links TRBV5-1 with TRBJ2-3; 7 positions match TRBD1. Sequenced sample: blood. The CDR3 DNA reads TGCGCCAGCAGCTTGGGCACCGGGACAGACCGCACAGATACGCAGTATTTT. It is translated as CASSLGTGTDRTDTQYF. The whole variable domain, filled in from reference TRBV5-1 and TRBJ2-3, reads KAGVTQTPRYLIKTRGQQVTLSCSPISGHRSVSWYQQTPGQGLQFLFEYFSETQRNKGNFPGRFSGRQFSNSRSEMNVSTLELGDSALYLCASSLGTGTDRTDTQYFGPGTRLTVL.